Sequencing of this T cell receptor (beta chain) was carried out in a study of blood T cell repertoires in COVID-19. Background on the study: PBMCs, B-cell-depleted T cells, or T cells were the source of the cDNA or gDNA that made up the material.

This clone was counted a single time. In the original analysis: How many nucleated cells were present was estimated from reference gene primer amplification. The data were produced by immunoSEQ multiplex PCR, yet TCRdb's version contains in-frame clones alone and is incomplete. D and trimming come from the DNA, and the V and J calls and clone size come from that table. The sample lists around 100,000 clones; over 85% were seen once. V lost 4 bases to trimming and J lost 3 bases, with 8 bases between them. The length of the CDR3 is 14 residues. The germline V gene encodes CDR1 SGHRS and CDR2 YFSETQ. Seattle's cohort entered during active infection and was followed longitudinally.

The sample was peripheral blood. The chain uses TRBV5-1 and TRBJ2-6; D might be TRBD2 (5 bases). The receptor's source is a woman aged 50 to 60 with COVID-19, enrolled during active disease. In DNA, the CDR3 is TGCGCCAGCAGCCCGGGGAGTGGGGCCAACGTCCTGACTTTC. This encodes CASSPGSGANVLTF.